The 2 T cell receptor beta chains given below trace back to one sample, sequenced in a study of siplizumab effects on memory and regulatory T cells. The table came from immunoSEQ multiplex PCR; TCRdb's copy has only in-frame clones and leaves some out. The sample lists about 55,000 clones; about 97% were seen once. The sample consisted of naive CD4+ T cells sorted from blood. These receptors came from a human donor in good health.

This chain uses TRBV28 with TRBJ2-7; 7 bases fit TRBD1. V was clipped by 6 bases and J by 0 bases; unmatched bases: 11. The CDR3 consists of 16 residues. Germline V gives CDR1 MDHEN, CDR2 SYDVKM. CDR3 nucleotides: TGTGCCAGCAGCCGCCCAGGGGGAAGGGGCTCCTACGAGCAGTACTTC. It is translated as CASSRPGGRGSYEQYF.

This chain uses TRBV7-8 with TRBJ2-7, with TRBD2 identical over 7 bases. V was clipped by 5 bases and J by 6 bases; unmatched bases: 16. CDR1 SGHVS and CDR2 FQNEAQ come from the germline V gene. This CDR3 contains 16 residues. The CDR3 spells CASSPGFRGRRSEQYF. DNA for the CDR3: TGTGCCAGCAGCCCCGGTTTTCGCGGGAGACGAAGCGAGCAGTACTTC.